These T cell receptor beta chains were read from a single sample in a study of blood T cell repertoires in COVID-19. Clones were sequenced by immunoSEQ multiplex PCR, and TCRdb holds only the in-frame ones, with some missing. The sample has 250,000 to 300,000 clones; about 88% are singletons. Sequencing was carried out using peripheral blood. These receptors were collected from a woman aged 70 to 79 with COVID-19, enrolled during active disease. Each CDR3 is given with its conserved first and last residue. Each record gives: J gene, V gene, clone size, D gene, CDR3 DNA, CDR3 protein. A D gene is named only where the DNA matches it firmly. The size entry is marked missing in some rows and otherwise reads once, few, many or a size class.

>TRBJ1-6|TRBV13|-|TRBD1
TGTGCCAGCAGCTCTTACAGGGGGCTATCACCCCTCCACTTT
CASSSYRGLSPLHF
>TRBJ1-3|TRBV27|-|-
TGTGCCAGCAGTACCTGGACAGAACACACCATATATTTT
CASSTWTEHTIYF
>TRBJ1-5|TRBV7-2|-|-
TGTGCCAGCAGCTTAGGACTCGCGGGGGCAGGTCAGCCCCAGCATTTT
CASSLGLAGAGQPQHF
>TRBJ1-1|TRBV9|-|-
TGTGCCAGCAGCGTAGAGGGGTGGGGGAACACTGAAGCTTTCTTT
CASSVEGWGNTEAFF
>TRBJ2-7|TRBV2|-|TRBD1
TGTGCCAGCAGTACCGGGACAGGTGGGGGCTACGAGCAGTACTTC
CASSTGTGGGYEQYF
>TRBJ2-5|TRBV7-9|many|-
TGTGCCAGCAGCCCCCCGCGTGGGACAAGGGAAGAGACCCAGTACTTC
CASSPPRGTREETQYF
>TRBJ2-5|TRBV3-1/TRBV3-2|-|-
TGTGCCAGCAGCCAAGCTAGAAGAGAGACCCAGTACTTC
CASSQARRETQYF
>TRBJ1-1|TRBV30|-|TRBD1
TGTGCCTGGAGTGGAAAGGGGGCGAAGGCTGAAGCTTTCTTT
CAWSGKGAKAEAFF
>TRBJ2-2|TRBV5-1|-|-
TGCGCCAGCAGCTTCTACGGGGAGCTGTTTTTT
CASSFYGELFF
>TRBJ1-5|TRBV15|once|-
TGTGCCACCAGCAGGGGCCGCAATCAGCCCCAGCATTTT
CATSRGRNQPQHF
>TRBJ1-4|TRBV4-2|-|-
TGTGCCAGCAGCCAAGAATTGGGGGCCCTTAATGAAAAACTGTTTTTT
CASSQELGALNEKLFF
>TRBJ2-3|TRBV27|once|-
TGTGCCAGCAGGGGGGGTTTAGATACGCAGTATTTT
CASRGGLDTQYF
>TRBJ1-4|TRBV25-1|-|TRBD1
TGTGCCAGCAGTGAGTCTGGACAGGCCAGGGGTGAAAAACTGTTTTTT
CASSESGQARGEKLFF
>TRBJ1-5|TRBV28|-|-
TGTGCCAGCAGTTTGACACAGATCAATCAGCCCCAGCATTTT
CASSLTQINQPQHF
>TRBJ1-5|TRBV19|-|TRBD1
TGTGCCAGTAGTGGCACAGGGGGTCAGCCCCAGCATTTT
CASSGTGGQPQHF
>TRBJ1-2|TRBV4-1|few|TRBD1
TGCGCCAGCAGCCTCGCCGGGACAGAGAACTATGGCTACACCTTC
CASSLAGTENYGYTF
>TRBJ2-1|TRBV6-5|-|-
TGTGCCAGCAACCGCGGGGCCTCCTACAATGAGCAGTTCTTC
CASNRGASYNEQFF
>TRBJ2-2|TRBV5-1|-|TRBD1
TGCGCCAGCAGCTTGGCAACAGGGGAGACCAGGGAGCTGTTTTTT
CASSLATGETRELFF
>TRBJ2-7|TRBV7-9|few|-
TGTGCCAGCAGCTTAGGTGAGGCCTACGAGCAGTACTTC
CASSLGEAYEQYF
>TRBJ1-1|TRBV30|-|-
TGTGCCTGGAGTCCATTTTACACTGAAGCTTTCTTT
CAWSPFYTEAFF
>TRBJ2-7|TRBV9|-|-
TGTGCCAGCAGCGTAGCGGGGGGCGACGAGCAGTACTTC
CASSVAGGDEQYF
>TRBJ2-7|TRBV5-1|-|-
TGCGCCAGCAGCTTGGGGGGGGGCGAGCTCTACGAGCAGTACTTC
CASSLGGGELYEQYF
>TRBJ1-1|TRBV19|-|-
TGTGCCAGTAGTATTGGGTCAGGGACTGAAGCTTTCTTT
CASSIGSGTEAFF
>TRBJ2-3|TRBV7-9|-|TRBD2
TGTGCCAGCTTTGGGCGGGAGACGAGCACAGATACGCAGTATTTT
CASFGRETSTDTQYF
>TRBJ2-7|TRBV27|-|-
TGTGCCAGCAGTTTAGCTAGGGGCTACGAGCAGTACTTC
CASSLARGYEQYF
>TRBJ1-1|TRBV5-1|few|TRBD1
TGCGCCAGCAGCCCACAGGGACAGGGAACCACTGAAGCTTTCTTT
CASSPQGQGTTEAFF
>TRBJ1-5|TRBV19|-|-
TGTGCCAGTAGTATTGGAGAATATAGCAATCAGCCCCAGCATTTT
CASSIGEYSNQPQHF
>TRBJ2-6|TRBV30|once|-
TGTGCCTGGAGTATAACGACCGGGGGGGCCAACGTCCTGACTTTC
CAWSITTGGANVLTF
>TRBJ2-4|TRBV6-1|few|TRBD1
TGTGCCAGCGGGACAGGGGGCGTGAGAAACATTCAGTACTTC
CASGTGGVRNIQYF
>TRBJ1-2|TRBV2|-|-
TGTGCCAGCAGAGGACATACCACTAACTATGGCTACACCTTC
CASRGHTTNYGYTF
>TRBJ1-2|TRBV28|-|TRBD1
TGTGCCAGCAGTTTAGGGGGACAGTACTATGGCTACACCTTC
CASSLGGQYYGYTF
>TRBJ1-4|TRBV5-5|-|-
TGTGCCAGCAGCTTGGGTGGAGGAGCTAATGAAAAACTGTTTTTT
CASSLGGGANEKLFF
>TRBJ1-3|TRBV6-5|-|-
TGTGCCAGCAGTTACGGCCCGCCGAATTCTGGAAACACCATATATTTT
CASSYGPPNSGNTIYF
>TRBJ2-7|TRBV12-3/TRBV12-4|-|-
TGTGCCAGCACTCCTCCCCCTTTC
CASTPPPF
>TRBJ1-2|TRBV19|-|TRBD1
TGTGCCAGTAGTATAGATCCCACGGTAGACAGGGGCCATGGCTACACCTTC
CASSIDPTVDRGHGYTF